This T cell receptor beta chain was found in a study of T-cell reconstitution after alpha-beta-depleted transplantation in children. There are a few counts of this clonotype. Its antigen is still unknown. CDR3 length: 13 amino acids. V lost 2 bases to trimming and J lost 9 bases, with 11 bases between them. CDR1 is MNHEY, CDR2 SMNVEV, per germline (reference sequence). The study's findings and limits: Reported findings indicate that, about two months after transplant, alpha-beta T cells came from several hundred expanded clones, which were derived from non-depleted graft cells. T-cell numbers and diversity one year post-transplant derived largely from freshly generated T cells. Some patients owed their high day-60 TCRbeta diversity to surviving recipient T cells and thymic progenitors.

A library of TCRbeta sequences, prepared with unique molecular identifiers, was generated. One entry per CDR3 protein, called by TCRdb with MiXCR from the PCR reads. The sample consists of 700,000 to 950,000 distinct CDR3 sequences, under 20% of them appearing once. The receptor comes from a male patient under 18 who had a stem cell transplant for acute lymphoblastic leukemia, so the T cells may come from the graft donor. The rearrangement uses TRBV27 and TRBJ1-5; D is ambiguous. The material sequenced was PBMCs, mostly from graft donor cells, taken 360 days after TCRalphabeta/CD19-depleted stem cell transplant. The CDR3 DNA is TGTGCCAGCAGTTTAGAGCGAGCTCGGCCCCAGCATTTT. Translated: CASSLERARPQHF.